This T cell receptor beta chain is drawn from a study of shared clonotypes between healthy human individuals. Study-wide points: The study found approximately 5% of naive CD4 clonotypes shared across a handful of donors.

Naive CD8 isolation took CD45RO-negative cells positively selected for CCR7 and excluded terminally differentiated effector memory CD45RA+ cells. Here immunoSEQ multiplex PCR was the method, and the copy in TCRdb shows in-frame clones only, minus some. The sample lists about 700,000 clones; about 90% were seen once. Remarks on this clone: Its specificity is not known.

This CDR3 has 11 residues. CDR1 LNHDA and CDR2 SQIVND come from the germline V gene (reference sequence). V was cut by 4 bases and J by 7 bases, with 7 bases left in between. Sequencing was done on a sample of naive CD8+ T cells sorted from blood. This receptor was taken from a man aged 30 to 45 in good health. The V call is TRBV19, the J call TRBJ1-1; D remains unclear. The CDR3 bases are TGTGCCAGTAGTAACGGGTTTGAAGCTTTCTTT. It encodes CASSNGFEAFF.